Reported below is one T cell receptor (beta chain). No cognate antigen has been identified for it. The record has no base qualities; no much larger clone is one base away. These data are taken from a study of blood T cells in healthy people across ages (dated by TCRdb to the mid-2010s). In terms of the full investigation: Template switching captured roughly one uniquely barcoded TCR beta cDNA molecule per two T cells in model experiments. To track age-related changes in TCR beta repertoire diversity, the study relied on deep sequencing normalized with unique cDNA molecular identifiers. The donors were divided into four age groups: young (average around 17 years), middle-aged (approximately 41), aged (about 62) and long-lived (roughly 88). Two additional independent replicas of 1 million unique cDNA reads from the same blood draw were analyzed for two donors (one aged 18 to 30 and one aged 80 or older). What the study reported, not specific to this receptor: Conclusive comparison of naive and antigen-experienced compartments was prevented by the profiling of bulk unsorted PBMCs. Estimates of total diversity based on one million sequenced T cells were considered lower bounds and underestimates. Because the CMV infection status of the donors was unknown, age-related changes in expanded clonotypes may potentially have been confounded. Observed TCR beta diversity per million T cells fell roughly linearly with age, and a significant reduction was already apparent by age around 36. The percentage of naive T cells measured by flow cytometry correlated strongly with observed TCR beta diversity. Compared with the aged group, the long-lived group had more naive CD4+ T cells, fewer expanded clones and increased TCR diversity, suggesting age selection.

The library was generated by 5' RACE. The sequencing machine was an Illumina HiSeq 2500. The second PCR ran for about 6 to 11 cycles and used a J-beta primer mix along with a sample-barcoded 5' primer. A template-switch 5' adaptor carrying 12 random nucleotides introduced a unique molecular identifier onto each TCR beta cDNA molecule. Each sample yielded at least 3 million CDR3-containing paired-end reads. The Mint cDNA synthesis kit, primed by a TRBC-specific oligonucleotide, was used to synthesize first-strand cDNA from all RNA. Following uracil-DNA glycosylase treatment, all cDNA underwent a first 18-cycle PCR with the universal primers M1SS and BC2_uni_R. The published analysis was carried out like this. Normalization of each sample was performed by random selection of 1 million high-quality reads, each carrying a distinct molecular identifier. Reads sharing molecular identifiers were discarded rather than binned into consensus sequences. MiTCR, run with a Q25 quality threshold and the strictest error-elimination algorithm, handled CDR3 identification, clonotype clustering and error correction. A nonparametric unseen species model using Euler transformation provided a lower-bound estimate of total TCR beta diversity. TCRdb ran its own pipeline on the public reads, namely fastp trimming at Q25 and MiXCR clone calling, and kept in-frame beta chains. Rows are combined by CDR3 protein, so each entry shows the most common genes and DNA. The V and J calls reflect TCRdb's pipeline rather than the authors' work. The sample yields more than 1,000,000 distinct CDR3 sequences; 20% to 25% were counted once. The ten largest clones represent approximately 0.79% of the sample.

The 40 or so donors, aged about 6 to 95 years, were systemically healthy Caucasian individuals from Russia. Each donor gave ten milliliters of peripheral blood, drawn into EDTA-treated Vacutainer tubes. Ficoll-Paque density-gradient centrifugation was used to isolate PBMCs, with at least 6.5 million per sample. Trizol reagent was used to extract total RNA from PBMCs, with at least 5 micrograms per sample. For every donor, an aliquot of PBMCs went through flow cytometry to measure the percentages of naive CD45RAhigh/CD27high T cells. The CDR3 runs 12 residues from the cysteine to the phenylalanine. Only CDR3 DNA is held: 36 bases, read in frame from base 1. Trimming costs V 4 bases and J 11 bases, and their ends lie 15 bases apart. This sample also belongs to another study, concerning T cells of mothers and their children. Taken from the second paper: Donors were nine systemically healthy Caucasian individuals: three mothers and their six children. cDNA synthesis consumed the entire amount of extracted RNA, loaded at approximately 1.4 ug RNA in each 15 ul reaction. In the second PCR, sample barcodes and 2-4 random nucleotides were introduced via the M1S primer. More than 9 million TCR beta CDR3 reads were obtained from each mother, and about 3 million reads were obtained from each child. TCR recombination output is similarly shaped by thymic selection in related and unrelated pairs, with a minor effect exerted by inherited differences. Normalized repertoire overlap was always found to be slightly, but never significantly, higher in related mother-child pairs than in unrelated mother-child pairs. No persistent microchimeric T cell clones were found, with a detection sensitivity of roughly 99 clones per million clonotypes. In the study, deep NGS was used to compare the TCR beta repertoires of mothers and children, and features distinguishing related mother-child pairs from unrelated individuals were sought. On average, the children were approximately 11 +/- 4 years old, while the mothers were around 40 +/- 4 years old. After adapter ligation was performed with NEBNext reagents, the libraries were sequenced on an Illumina HiSeq 2000 with 100+100 nt paired-end reads. To prevent cross-contamination, the mother and child libraries were prepared a month apart and were sequenced in separate runs. Each donor had between about 450,000 and 2,300,000 distinct TCR beta clonotypes identified. Naive TCR beta clonotypes were estimated from low-frequency clonotypes matched to each donor's FACS-determined naive share, without sorting.

The chain is encoded by TRBV12-3 or TRBV12-4 joined to TRBJ2-7; the D gene is possibly TRBD1 or TRBD2, each agreeing over 5 bases. This sequence originates from a girl aged 2-10 years in good health. The source material was blood. The DNA is TGTGCCAGCAGTTCCCCCGGGACGACGGAGTACTTC. Its protein reads: CASSSPGTTEYF.